This is a list of T cell receptor beta chains from one sample in a study of post-analysis software for immune sequencing data. TCRdb reprocessed the PCR reads with MiXCR, giving one entry per CDR3 protein. Of about 200,000 distinct CDR3 sequences listed, approximately 28% are singletons. The sequencing input was blood. The receptor source for this set is a girl aged 2-17 years with multiple sclerosis. Each CDR3 is given with its conserved first and last residue. D genes are given only for firm matches. Expanded clones are given a class, and other clones once, few, many or no size at all.

j_call d_call v_call clone_size cdr3_aa cdr3_nt
TRBJ2-7 TRBD1 TRBV29-1 - CSVRDRASYEQYF TGCAGCGTTCGGGACAGAGCATCCTACGAGCAGTACTTC
TRBJ1-5 TRBD1 TRBV2 - CASRQTGRGQPQHF TGTGCCAGCAGACAGACAGGGCGCGGTCAGCCCCAGCATTTT
TRBJ2-7 - TRBV27 - CASSLGQGVTYEQYF TGTGCCAGCAGTTTAGGGCAGGGCGTGACCTACGAGCAGTACTTC
TRBJ2-7 TRBD1 TRBV6-5 - CASRPGTGGYEQYF TGTGCCAGCAGGCCAGGGACAGGGGGCTACGAGCAGTACTTC
TRBJ1-2 TRBD1 TRBV6-1 few CACSGTGPGGYTF TGTGCCTGCAGTGGGACAGGGCCGGGGGGCTACACCTTC
TRBJ2-5 - TRBV7-8 many CASSPRTVSETQYF TGTGCCAGCAGCCCCCGGACAGTATCGGAGACCCAGTACTTC
TRBJ1-1 - TRBV5-5 - CASSFRYRVAFF TGTGCCAGCAGCTTCCGGTACAGAGTAGCTTTCTTT
TRBJ2-1 TRBD2 TRBV7-9 many CASSLTSGFAYNEQFF TGTGCCAGCAGCTTAACTAGCGGGTTCGCCTACAATGAGCAGTTCTTC
TRBJ2-1 TRBD2 TRBV28 - CASRPGTSGNNEQFF TGTGCCAGCAGACCCGGGACTAGCGGGAACAATGAGCAGTTCTTC
TRBJ2-7 - TRBV5-1 many CASSLVVLAQSSYEQYF TGCGCCAGCAGCTTGGTTGTGTTAGCGCAAAGCTCCTACGAGCAGTACTTC
TRBJ1-1 - TRBV5-1 - CASSLVAGPTEAFF TGCGCCAGCAGCTTGGTCGCAGGGCCCACTGAAGCTTTCTTT
TRBJ1-6 - TRBV6-6 - CASRLGGRSPLHF TGTGCCAGCAGATTAGGGGGGCGATCACCCCTCCACTTT
TRBJ1-5 - TRBV28 - CASTPGAREGQPQHF TGTGCCAGCACGCCCGGGGCCCGGGAAGGTCAGCCCCAGCATTTT
TRBJ2-1 - TRBV7-9 many CASSYHQRGSYNEQFF TGTGCCAGCAGCTATCATCAAAGGGGGTCCTACAATGAGCAGTTCTTC
TRBJ1-1 - TRBV5-1 - CASSLAGLGTEAFF TGCGCCAGCAGCCTCGCCGGACTGGGCACTGAAGCTTTCTTT
TRBJ2-7 TRBD2 TRBV7-2 - CASSLAMPGLGYEQYF TGTGCCAGCAGCTTAGCCATGCCGGGACTAGGTTACGAGCAGTACTTC
TRBJ2-3 - TRBV4-1 few CASSQGSTDTQYF TGCGCCAGCAGCCAGGGGAGCACAGATACGCAGTATTTT
TRBJ2-7 TRBD2 TRBV5-1 - CASSLGLAGAVEQYF TGCGCCAGCAGCTTGGGACTAGCGGGGGCCGTCGAGCAGTACTTC
TRBJ1-1 - TRBV6-1 - CAGKRGLNTEAFF TGTGCCGGAAAACGGGGGTTGAACACTGAAGCTTTCTTT
TRBJ1-2 - TRBV7-2 - CASSTRQDSYTF TGTGCCAGCAGCACAAGACAGGATAGCTACACCTTC
TRBJ2-5 - TRBV7-9 - CASSLPGTYNEQYF TGTGCCAGCAGCCTTCCCGGGACTTACAATGAGCAGTACTTC
TRBJ1-2 - TRBV5-6 many CASSLARHYGYTF TGTGCCAGCAGCTTGGCCCGGCACTATGGCTACACCTTC
TRBJ2-7 TRBD1 TRBV10-3 many CAISENLGTGKQAYEQYF TGTGCCATCAGTGAGAACTTGGGGACAGGAAAACAAGCCTACGAGCAGTACTTC
TRBJ2-3 - TRBV7-2 many CASSPSPTDTQYF TGTGCCAGCAGCCCCAGCCCGACAGATACGCAGTATTTT
TRBJ2-7 TRBD2 TRBV30 few CAWSVSGLVAYEQYF TGTGCCTGGAGTGTATCTGGACTAGTGGCGTACGAGCAGTACTTC
TRBJ1-2 - TRBV20-1 many CSARVRQASWYGYTF TGCAGTGCTAGAGTCCGACAGGCCAGTTGGTATGGCTACACCTTC
TRBJ2-7 - TRBV5-1 many CASSLDGAAYEQYF TGCGCCAGCAGCTTGGACGGGGCGGCCTACGAGCAGTACTTC
TRBJ2-3 - TRBV20-1 many CSAFQYEDTQYF TGCAGTGCTTTCCAGTATGAGGATACGCAGTATTTT
TRBJ2-3 - TRBV12-3/TRBV12-4 once CASSFPLGELGTDTQYF TGTGCCAGCAGTTTCCCGCTAGGGGAGCTTGGCACAGATACGCAGTATTTT
TRBJ1-1 - TRBV7-3 - CASSLNPRTRNTEAFF TGTGCCAGCAGCTTAAACCCCAGGACCCGGAACACTGAAGCTTTCTTT
TRBJ2-5 TRBD2 TRBV7-8 few CASSLAIGGTETQYF TGTGCCAGCAGCTTAGCGATCGGGGGGACGGAGACCCAGTACTTC
TRBJ2-5 - TRBV29-1 many CSVELGETQYF TGCAGCGTTGAACTGGGGGAGACCCAGTACTTC
TRBJ2-1 - TRBV27 - CASSLFPGTGDNEQFF TGTGCCAGCAGTTTATTCCCCGGCACGGGCGACAATGAGCAGTTCTTC
TRBJ1-1 - TRBV3-1 few CASSQELEQGGTEAFF TGTGCCAGCAGCCAAGAGTTAGAACAGGGAGGCACTGAAGCTTTCTTT
TRBJ2-7 - TRBV12-3/TRBV12-4 many CASSLGRGLTTRSYEQYF TGTGCCAGCAGTTTAGGTAGAGGCCTGACAACCCGCTCCTACGAGCAGTACTTC
TRBJ1-2 TRBD1 TRBV2 few CASNYAGTGGFYTF TGTGCCAGCAATTATGCCGGGACAGGGGGCTTCTACACCTTC
TRBJ2-4 - TRBV6-1 many CASMNDRSGNIQYF TGTGCCAGCATGAACGACAGAAGCGGAAACATTCAGTACTTC
TRBJ2-1 TRBD2 TRBV5-1 many CASSVTSGSYNEQFF TGCGCCAGCAGCGTGACTAGCGGCTCCTACAATGAGCAGTTCTTC
TRBJ2-1 TRBD2 TRBV15 - CASSREAGGRYNEQFF TGTGCCTCCAGCAGAGAAGCGGGAGGTCGCTACAATGAGCAGTTCTTC
TRBJ1-4 TRBD1 TRBV5-1 few CASRPGQGEKLFF TGCGCCAGCAGACCCGGACAGGGGGAAAAACTGTTTTTT
TRBJ2-1 - TRBV18 many CASSPPAWQGRGGFF TGTGCCAGCTCACCACCGGCTTGGCAGGGCAGAGGAGGGTTCTTC
TRBJ2-7 - TRBV3-1 many CASSQLTYYEQYF TGTGCCAGCAGCCAACTGACTTACTACGAGCAGTACTTC
TRBJ2-1 TRBD2 TRBV28 few CASSSLAGREAYNEQFF TGTGCCAGCAGTTCCCTCGCGGGGCGGGAGGCCTACAATGAGCAGTTCTTC
TRBJ2-7 - TRBV5-6 many CASRRIDSSYEQYF TGTGCCAGCAGGCGAATTGACAGCTCCTACGAGCAGTACTTC
TRBJ1-4 - TRBV6-5 few CASSPPRGEKLFF TGTGCCAGCAGTCCGCCCAGGGGTGAAAAACTGTTTTTT
TRBJ1-1 TRBD1 TRBV13 few CASSSWTGGNEAFF TGTGCCAGCAGCTCCTGGACAGGGGGCAATGAAGCTTTCTTT
TRBJ2-1 TRBD2 TRBV5-1 few CASSFGTSGGNNEQFF TGCGCCAGCAGCTTCGGGACTAGCGGGGGCAACAATGAGCAGTTCTTC
TRBJ2-1 - TRBV5-6 many CASSLVGGPSSYNEQFF TGTGCCAGCAGCTTAGTGGGGGGGCCAAGCTCCTACAATGAGCAGTTCTTC
TRBJ2-3 - TRBV5-1 few CASRVTGSTDTQYF TGCGCCAGCAGGGTGACGGGTAGCACAGATACGCAGTATTTT
TRBJ2-1 TRBD2 TRBV20-1 - CSASLLAGKHNEQFF TGCAGTGCCAGCCTCCTAGCGGGGAAACACAATGAGCAGTTCTTC
TRBJ1-1 - TRBV5-1 - CVSSLGRGENTEAFF TGCGTCAGCAGCTTGGGTCGAGGGGAGAACACTGAAGCTTTCTTT
TRBJ2-5 - TRBV20-1 - CSASGNEQYF TGCAGTGCTAGCGGCAATGAGCAGTACTTC
TRBJ2-7 - TRBV11-2 - CASSLVGQGGPHEQYF TGTGCCAGCAGCTTAGTAGGGCAGGGGGGCCCTCACGAGCAGTACTTC